This T cell receptor (beta chain) was identified during a study of T cells after yellow fever vaccination. Notes on the study in general: Abundant bulk-derived clonotypes could contaminate FACS-sorted repertoires.

UMIs were added to TCR cDNA along with a universal primer site when it was made by 5'RACE template switching. TCRdb re-called the 5' RACE reads through MiXCR, storing one row per CDR3 protein. The top ten clones hold about 28% of a sample with over 45,000 distinct CDR3 sequences, 4.5% to 6% of them seen once. This clonotype showed up many times. The CDR3 extends over 13 amino acids. Germline CDR1 reads SQVTM; CDR2 reads ANQGSEA. Deletions cut 5 bases from V and 7 bases from J, with 17 bases between. V gene TRBV29-1 combines with J gene TRBJ1-1; the D gene is possibly TRBD1 (5 bases). The sequence was collected from a man aged 18-30 years who received the YFV17D yellow fever vaccine. Specimen: PBMCs, either bulk or a sorted T-cell subset (CD4+, CD8+, memory, or dextramer-sorted; not recorded which), collected on the day of the yellow fever booster vaccination. This chain's CDR3 is CSVLPRFGHEAFF. The DNA of the CDR3 is TGCAGCGTTTTGCCTAGGTTTGGACATGAAGCTTTCTTT.